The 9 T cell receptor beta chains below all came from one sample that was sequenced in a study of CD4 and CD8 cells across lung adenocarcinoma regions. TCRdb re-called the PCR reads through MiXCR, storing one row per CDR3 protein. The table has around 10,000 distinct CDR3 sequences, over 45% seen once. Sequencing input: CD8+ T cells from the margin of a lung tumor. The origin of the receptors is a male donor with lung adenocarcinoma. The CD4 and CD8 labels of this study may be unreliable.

The CDR3, as DNA: TGTGCCAGCAGTCCAAAATGGAGAACCAAGAACACTGAAGCTTTCTTT. Translation gives CASSPKWRTKNTEAFF. J is TRBJ1-1 and V is TRBV12-3 or TRBV12-4, with D hard to call. V gave up 5 bases and J gave up 1 base, with 17 bases separating them. This CDR3 is built from 16 residues.

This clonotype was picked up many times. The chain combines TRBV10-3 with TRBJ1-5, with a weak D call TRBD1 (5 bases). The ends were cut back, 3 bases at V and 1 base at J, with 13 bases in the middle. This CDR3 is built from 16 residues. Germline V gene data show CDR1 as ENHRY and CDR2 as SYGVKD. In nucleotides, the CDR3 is TGTGCCATCAGTGACGAAGGGGAGGTGAGCAATCAGCCCCAGCATTTT. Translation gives CAISDEGEVSNQPQHF.

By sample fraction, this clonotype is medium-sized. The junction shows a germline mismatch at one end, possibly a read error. The CDR3 region has the DNA TGCGCCAGCAATTCGGGACTAGCGGCCCTCTTC. It encodes CASNSGLAALF. V gene TRBV10-2 combines with J gene TRBJ2-1, with 11 bases that match TRBD2. Germline V gives CDR1 WSHSY, CDR2 SAAADI. CDR3 size: 11 residues.

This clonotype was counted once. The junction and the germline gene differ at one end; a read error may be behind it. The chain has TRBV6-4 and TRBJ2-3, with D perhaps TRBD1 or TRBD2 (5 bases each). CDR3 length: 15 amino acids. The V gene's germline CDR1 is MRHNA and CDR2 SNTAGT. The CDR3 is CARGVQGVSAGKQYF. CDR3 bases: TGTGCCAGGGGTGTCCAGGGAGTCTCGGCAGGTAAGCAGTATTTC.

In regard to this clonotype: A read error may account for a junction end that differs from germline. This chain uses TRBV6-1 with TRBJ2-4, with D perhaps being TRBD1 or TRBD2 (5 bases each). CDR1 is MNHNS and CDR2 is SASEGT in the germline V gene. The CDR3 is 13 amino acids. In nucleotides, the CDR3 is TGTGCCACGGGGCCCCCAGGCACAGACATGCAGTATTTC. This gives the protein CATGPPGTDMQYF.

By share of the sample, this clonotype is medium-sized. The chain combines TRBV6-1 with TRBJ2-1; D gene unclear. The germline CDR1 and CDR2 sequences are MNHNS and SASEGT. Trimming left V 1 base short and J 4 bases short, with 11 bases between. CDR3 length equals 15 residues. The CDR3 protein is CASSEGTRGYNEQFF. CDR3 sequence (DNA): TGTGCCAGCAGTGAAGGGACCAGAGGATACAATGAGCAGTTCTTC.

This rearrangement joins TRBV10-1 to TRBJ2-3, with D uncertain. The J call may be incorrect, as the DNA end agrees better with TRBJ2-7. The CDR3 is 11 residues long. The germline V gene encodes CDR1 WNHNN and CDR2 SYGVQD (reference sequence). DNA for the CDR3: TGCGCCGCCTTAAGCAAAGATGCGCAGTACTTC. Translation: CAALSKDAQYF.

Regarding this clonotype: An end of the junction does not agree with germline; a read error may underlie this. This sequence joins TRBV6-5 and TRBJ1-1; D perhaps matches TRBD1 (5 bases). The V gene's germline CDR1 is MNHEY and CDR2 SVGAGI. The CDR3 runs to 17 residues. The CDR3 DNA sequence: TGTGCCAGCAGTTGGGGGGGAGGGCCCGAGGGCACCGGTGCGCTGTATTTT. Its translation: CASSWGGGPEGTGALYF.

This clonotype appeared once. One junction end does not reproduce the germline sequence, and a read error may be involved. In DNA form, the CDR3 reads TGTGCCAGCAGTGGGCTATGGGGGGGGGAGGACGCCCTGTATTTC. Translated: CASSGLWGGEDALYF. This rearrangement joins TRBV6-1 to TRBJ2-3; 7 positions match TRBD2. Germline V gives CDR1 MNHNS, CDR2 SASEGT. CDR3 size: 15 residues.